The present T cell receptor (beta chain) was sequenced within a study of blood T cells in healthy people across ages. Then a second PCR, running about 6 to 11 cycles, was carried out with a sample-barcoded 5' primer and a J-beta primer mix. One entry per CDR3 protein results from TCRdb running MiXCR on the 5' RACE reads. The sample lists 850,000 to 1,300,000 distinct CDR3 sequences; around 43% were seen once. This CDR3 has 16 residues. Germline CDR1 is WNHNN and CDR2 is SYGVQD (reference sequence). V gave up 0 bases and J gave up 5 bases, with 17 bases separating them. This chain connects TRBV10-1 to TRBJ2-7; D call uncertain. Sequenced input: blood. The receptor comes from a woman in her sixties or seventies in good health. This CDR3 reads CASSESAVGRSNEQYF. CDR3 coding DNA: TGCGCCAGCAGTGAGTCTGCCGTCGGAAGGTCTAACGAGCAGTACTTC.